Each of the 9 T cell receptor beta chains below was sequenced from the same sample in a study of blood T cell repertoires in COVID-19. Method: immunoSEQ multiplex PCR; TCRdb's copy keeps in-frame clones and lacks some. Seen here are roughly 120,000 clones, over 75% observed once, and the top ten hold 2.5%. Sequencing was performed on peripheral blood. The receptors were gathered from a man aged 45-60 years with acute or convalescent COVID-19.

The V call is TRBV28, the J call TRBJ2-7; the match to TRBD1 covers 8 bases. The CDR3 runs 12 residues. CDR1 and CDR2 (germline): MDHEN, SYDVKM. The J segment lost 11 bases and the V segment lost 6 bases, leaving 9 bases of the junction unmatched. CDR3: CASRAETGVEYF. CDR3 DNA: TGTGCCAGCAGGGCCGAGACAGGGGTCGAGTACTTC. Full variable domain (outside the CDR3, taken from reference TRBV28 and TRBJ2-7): DVKVTQSSRYLVKRTGEKVFLECVQDMDHENMFWYRQDPGLGLRLIYFSYDVKMKEKGDIPEGYSVSREKKERFSLILESASTNQTSMYLCASRAETGVEYFGPGTRLTVT.

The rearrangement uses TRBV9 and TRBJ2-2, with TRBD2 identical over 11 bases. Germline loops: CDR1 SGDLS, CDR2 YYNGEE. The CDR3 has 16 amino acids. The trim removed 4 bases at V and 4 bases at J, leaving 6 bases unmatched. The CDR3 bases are TGTGCCAGCAGCTCACTAGCGGGGGACCCCACCGGGGAGCTGTTTTTT. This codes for CASSSLAGDPTGELFF.

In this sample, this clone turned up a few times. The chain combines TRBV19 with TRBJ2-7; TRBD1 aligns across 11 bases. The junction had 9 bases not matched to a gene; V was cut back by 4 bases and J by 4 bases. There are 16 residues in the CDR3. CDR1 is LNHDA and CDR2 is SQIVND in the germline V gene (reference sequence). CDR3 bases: TGTGCCAGTAGTACAACCGGCGGGACAGGGGGTTACGAGCAGTACTTC. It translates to CASSTTGGTGGYEQYF.

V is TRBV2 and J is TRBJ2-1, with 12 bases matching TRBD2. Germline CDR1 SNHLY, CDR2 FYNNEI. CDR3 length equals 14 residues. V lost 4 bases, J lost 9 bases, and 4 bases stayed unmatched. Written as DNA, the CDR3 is TGTGCCAGCAGTGGACTAGCGGGAGTATTTGAGCAGTTCTTC. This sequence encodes CASSGLAGVFEQFF.

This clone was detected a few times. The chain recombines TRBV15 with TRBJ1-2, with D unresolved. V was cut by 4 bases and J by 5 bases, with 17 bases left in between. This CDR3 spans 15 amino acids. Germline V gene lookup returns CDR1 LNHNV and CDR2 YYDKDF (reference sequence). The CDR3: CATSTDGDTEYGYTF. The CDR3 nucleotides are TGTGCCACCAGCACCGACGGGGATACTGAGTATGGCTACACCTTC.

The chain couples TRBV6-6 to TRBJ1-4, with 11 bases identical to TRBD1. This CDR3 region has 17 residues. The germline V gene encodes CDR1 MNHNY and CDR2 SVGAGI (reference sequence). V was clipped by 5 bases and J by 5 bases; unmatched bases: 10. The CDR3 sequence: CASSPRDRGITNEKLFF. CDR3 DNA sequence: TGTGCCAGCAGTCCCCGGGACAGGGGGATTACAAATGAAAAACTGTTTTTT.

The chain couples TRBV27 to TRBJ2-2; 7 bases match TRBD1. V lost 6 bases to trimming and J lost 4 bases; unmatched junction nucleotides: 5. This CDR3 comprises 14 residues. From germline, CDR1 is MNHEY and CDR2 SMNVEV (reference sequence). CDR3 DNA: TGTGCCAGCAGAGTGGGACAGCCCACCGGGGAGCTGTTTTTT. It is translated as CASRVGQPTGELFF.

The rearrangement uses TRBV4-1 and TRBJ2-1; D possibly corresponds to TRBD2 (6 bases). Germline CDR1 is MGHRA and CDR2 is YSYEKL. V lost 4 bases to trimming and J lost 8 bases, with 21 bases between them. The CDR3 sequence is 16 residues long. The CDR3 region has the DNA TGCGCCAGCAGCCTGCAAGCACGCGGGGTAGTCGATGAGCAGTTCTTC. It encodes CASSLQARGVVDEQFF.

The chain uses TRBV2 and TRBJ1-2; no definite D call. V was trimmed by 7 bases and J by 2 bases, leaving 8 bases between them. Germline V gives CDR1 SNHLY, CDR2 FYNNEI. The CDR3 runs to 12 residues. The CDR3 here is CASKRENYGYTF. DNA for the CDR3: TGTGCCAGCAAGAGGGAGAACTATGGCTACACCTTC.